This T cell receptor (beta chain) was sequenced in a study of T cells after yellow fever vaccination. Study-wide context: Fractions of limited cellularity were prepared by means of SMART-Seq v4 Ultra Low Input. General observations from the study: The study noted that FACS-sorted repertoires could contain abundant clonotypes contaminating from the bulk population. The appearance of a small share of clonotypes in both CD4 and CD8 compartments was observed.

A remark on this clonotype: Its antigen is still unknown.

MiXCR was run by TCRdb on the 5' RACE reads, yielding one entry per CDR3 protein. The sample records about 340,000 distinct CDR3 sequences, 9.5% to 15% being singletons. V lost 4 bases and J 0 bases, leaving 13 bases between the germline ends. Germline CDR1 reads KGHDR; CDR2 reads SFDVKD. The CDR3 runs to 16 residues. The chain couples TRBV24-1 to TRBJ2-3, with D perhaps matching TRBD2 (5 bases). The source material was CD4+ T cells sorted from PBMCs, sampled 15 days after the yellow fever booster vaccination. This receptor was taken from a young man who received the YFV17D yellow fever vaccine. In nucleotides, the CDR3 is TGTGCCACCAGTGAGCGGACTTCCCCTAGCACAGATACGCAGTATTTT. Encoded protein: CATSERTSPSTDTQYF.